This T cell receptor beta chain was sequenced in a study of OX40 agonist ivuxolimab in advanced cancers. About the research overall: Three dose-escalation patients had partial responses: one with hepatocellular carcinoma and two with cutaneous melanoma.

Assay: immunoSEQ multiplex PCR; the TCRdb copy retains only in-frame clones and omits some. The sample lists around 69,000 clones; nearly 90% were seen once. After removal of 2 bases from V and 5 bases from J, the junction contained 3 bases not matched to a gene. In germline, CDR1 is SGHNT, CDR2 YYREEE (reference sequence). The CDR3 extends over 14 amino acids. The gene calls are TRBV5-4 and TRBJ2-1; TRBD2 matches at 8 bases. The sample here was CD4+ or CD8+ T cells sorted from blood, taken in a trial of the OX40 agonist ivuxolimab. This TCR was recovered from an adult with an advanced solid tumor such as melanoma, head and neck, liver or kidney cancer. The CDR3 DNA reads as TGTGCCAGCAGCTTTGCGGGAGGTAACAATGAGCAGTTCTTC. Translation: CASSFAGGNNEQFF.